The clone carrying this T cell receptor (beta chain) came up a few times. Its antigen is not known. PCR was performed a second time for about 7 to 11 cycles using a sample-barcoded 5' primer and a J-beta primer mix. Template switching added a 12-random-nucleotide identifier to every cDNA molecule. TCRdb passed the 5' RACE reads through MiXCR, listing each CDR3 protein once. The sample has about 800,000 distinct CDR3 sequences, around 25% seen once. At least 6 million PBMCs were isolated per sample. These data belong to a study of blood T cells in healthy people across ages. General study results and limits: Among T cells, TCR beta diversity per million cells dropped roughly linearly as age rose.

This same sample was also taken into another study, of T cells of mothers and their children. That study reports: Unrelated mother-child pairs always had slightly, but never significantly, lower normalized overlap than related pairs.

This sequence originates from a boy aged 5 to 17 in good health. Material for sequencing was blood.

The CDR3 is CASSPDRLRYF. For the CDR3, the DNA is TGTGCCAGCTCACCGGACAGGCTTCGGTACTTC. This rearrangement joins TRBV18 to TRBJ2-7, with 7 bases aligning to TRBD1. This CDR3 contains 11 residues. The junction had 5 bases not matched to a gene; V was cut back by 3 bases and J by 12 bases. Germline loops: CDR1 KGHSH, CDR2 LQKENI.